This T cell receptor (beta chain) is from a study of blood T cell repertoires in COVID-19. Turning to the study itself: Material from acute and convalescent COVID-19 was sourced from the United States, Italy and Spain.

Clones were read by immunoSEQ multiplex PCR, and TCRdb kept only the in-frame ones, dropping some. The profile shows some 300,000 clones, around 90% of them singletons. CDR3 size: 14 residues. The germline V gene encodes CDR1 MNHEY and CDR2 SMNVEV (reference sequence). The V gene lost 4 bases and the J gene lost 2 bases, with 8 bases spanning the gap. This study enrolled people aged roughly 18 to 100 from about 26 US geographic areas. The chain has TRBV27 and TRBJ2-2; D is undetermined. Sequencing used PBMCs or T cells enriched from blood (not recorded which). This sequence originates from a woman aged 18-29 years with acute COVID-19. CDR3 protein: CASSSTFNTGELFF. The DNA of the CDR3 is TGTGCCAGCAGTTCAACTTTTAACACCGGGGAGCTGTTTTTT.